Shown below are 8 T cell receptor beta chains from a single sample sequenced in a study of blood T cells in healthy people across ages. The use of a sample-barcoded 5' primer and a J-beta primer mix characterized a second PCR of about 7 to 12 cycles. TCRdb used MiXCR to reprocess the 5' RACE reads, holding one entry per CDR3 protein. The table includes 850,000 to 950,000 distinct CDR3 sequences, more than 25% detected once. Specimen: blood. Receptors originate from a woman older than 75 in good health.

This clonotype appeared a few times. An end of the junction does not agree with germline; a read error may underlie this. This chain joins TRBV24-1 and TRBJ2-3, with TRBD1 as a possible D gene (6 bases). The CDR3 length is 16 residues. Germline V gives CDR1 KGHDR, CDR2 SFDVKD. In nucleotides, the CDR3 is TGTGCCACCAGTGATTACCCTGGGACAAGCACAGATACGCGGTATTTT. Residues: CATSDYPGTSTDTRYF.

The CDR3: CASSYWTEGNYGYTF. The CDR3 DNA reads as TGTGCCAGCAGTTACTGGACAGAAGGCAACTATGGCTACACCTTC. The genes are TRBV6-5 and TRBJ1-2; D is perhaps TRBD1 (6 bases). Trimming pared 1 base from V and 2 bases from J, leaving 11 bases between. CDR3 length: 15 residues. The germline V gene encodes CDR1 MNHEY and CDR2 SVGAGI.

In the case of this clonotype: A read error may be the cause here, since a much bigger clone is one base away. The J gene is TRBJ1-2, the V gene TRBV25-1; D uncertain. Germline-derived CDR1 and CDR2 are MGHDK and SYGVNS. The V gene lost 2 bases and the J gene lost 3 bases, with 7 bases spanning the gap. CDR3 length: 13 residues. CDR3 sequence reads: CASSEKEDYGYTF. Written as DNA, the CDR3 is TGTGCCAGCAGTGAAAAGGAAGACTATGGCTACACCTTC.

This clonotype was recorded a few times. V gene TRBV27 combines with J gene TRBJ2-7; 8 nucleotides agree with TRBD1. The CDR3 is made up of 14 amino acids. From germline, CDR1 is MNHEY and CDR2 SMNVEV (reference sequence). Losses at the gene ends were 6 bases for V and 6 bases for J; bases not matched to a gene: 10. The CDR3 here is CASSLGTGLGEQYF. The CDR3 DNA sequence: TGTGCCAGCAGCCTCGGGACAGGATTAGGCGAGCAGTACTTC.

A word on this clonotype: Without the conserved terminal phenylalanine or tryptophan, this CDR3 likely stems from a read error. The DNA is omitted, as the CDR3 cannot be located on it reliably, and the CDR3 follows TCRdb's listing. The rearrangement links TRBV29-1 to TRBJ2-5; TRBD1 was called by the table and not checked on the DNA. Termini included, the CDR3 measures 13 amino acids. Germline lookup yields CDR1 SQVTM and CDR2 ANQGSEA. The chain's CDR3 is CSVSRGHGYTFGS.

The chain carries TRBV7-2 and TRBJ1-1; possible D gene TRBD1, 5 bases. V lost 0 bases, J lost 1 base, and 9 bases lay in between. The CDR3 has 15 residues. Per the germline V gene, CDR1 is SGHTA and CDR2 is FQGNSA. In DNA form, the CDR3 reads TGTGCCAGCAGCTTAGCGACGGGGCCGAACACTGAAGCTTTCTTT. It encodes CASSLATGPNTEAFF. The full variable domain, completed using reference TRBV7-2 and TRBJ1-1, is GAGVSQSPSNKVTEKGKDVELRCDPISGHTALYWYRQSLGQGLEFLIYFQGNSAPDKSGLPSDRFSAERTGGSVSTLTIQRTQQEDSAVYLCASSLATGPNTEAFFGQGTRLTVV.

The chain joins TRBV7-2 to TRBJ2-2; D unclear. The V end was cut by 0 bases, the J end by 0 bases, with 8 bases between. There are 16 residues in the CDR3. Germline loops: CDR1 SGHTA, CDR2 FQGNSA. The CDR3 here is CASSLAHISNTGELFF. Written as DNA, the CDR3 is TGTGCCAGCAGCTTAGCGCACATTTCGAACACCGGGGAGCTGTTTTTT.

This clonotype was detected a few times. The CDR3 loop reads CASSLYGGVSNQPQHF. The CDR3 DNA sequence: TGTGCCAGCAGCTTGTATGGGGGAGTCAGCAATCAGCCCCAGCATTTT. The chain has TRBV5-6 and TRBJ1-5, with TRBD1 as a possible D gene (5 bases). Trimming cost V 1 base and J 1 base, with 12 bases left between them. There are 16 residues in the CDR3. Germline values: CDR1 SGHDT, CDR2 YYEEEE.